This TCR beta chain was captured by sequencing in a study of T cell responses to AZD1222 COVID-19 vaccine. V was clipped by 6 bases and J by 4 bases, with 13 bases between them. This CDR3 spans 13 amino acids. In germline, CDR1 is SQVTM, CDR2 ANQGSEA. Method: immunoSEQ multiplex PCR; TCRdb's copy keeps in-frame clones and lacks some. The profile shows approximately 190,000 clones, just over 90% of them singletons. This sequence joins TRBV29-1 and TRBJ1-5, with no clear D. The sample in question was peripheral blood, obtained 28 days after the second dose of the MenACWY control vaccine. The sequence came from an adult who received the MenACWY meningococcal vaccine as a control. The CDR3 reads CSVADMVNQPQHF. DNA for the CDR3: TGCAGCGTCGCGGATATGGTTAATCAGCCCCAGCATTTT.